These 15 T cell receptor beta chains originate from one sample sequenced in a study of Ad26.COV2.S vaccination and SARS-CoV-2 variants. Assay used: immunoSEQ multiplex PCR; TCRdb lists only in-frame clones, some missing. The sample lists under 150,000 clones, roughly 90% seen once, with around 5% in the top ten. Here the sequenced sample was peripheral blood, taken after recovery from COVID-19. The source of these receptors is a human donor who had recovered from COVID-19.

This sequence joins TRBV7-2 and TRBJ2-3; TRBD2 matches at 8 bases. The J segment lost 5 bases and the V segment lost 1 base, leaving 14 bases of the junction unmatched. Germline V gene data show CDR1 as SGHTA and CDR2 as FQGNSA. This CDR3 has 18 amino acids. The CDR3 coding sequence is TGTGCCAGCAGCTTAGATGGGTCCGGGCTAGCGGGCAGAGATACGCAGTATTTT. As protein: CASSLDGSGLAGRDTQYF.

This clone was seen once. This chain connects TRBV5-1 to TRBJ2-3; weak D call: TRBD2 (6 bases). Germline V lookup: CDR1 SGHRS, CDR2 YFSETQ. The ends were cut back, 1 base at V and 4 bases at J, with 13 bases in the middle. The CDR3 is 15 residues long. The CDR3 bases are TGCGCCAGCAGCTTGTTAGCGGACGGATCAGATACGCAGTATTTT. This sequence encodes CASSLLADGSDTQYF.

About this clone: The junction departs from the called germline gene at one end, perhaps through a read error. The rearrangement uses TRBV10-2 and TRBJ2-5; unclear D gene. The CDR3 length is 13 residues. Germline V gene data show CDR1 as WSHSY and CDR2 as SAAADI. Here the CDR3 DNA reads TGCGCCAGCAGTGAGTCGAGAAGGACCGGTGAGAACTTC. Its protein product is CASSESRRTGENF.

The chain uses TRBV25-1 and TRBJ2-7; TRBD1 aligns across 8 bases. CDR3 length equals 11 residues. V was pared by 8 bases and J by 6 bases, with 3 bases of the junction left unmatched. CDR1 is MGHDK and CDR2 is SYGVNS in the germline V gene. As DNA, the CDR3 is TGTGCCAGCTCGACAGGGGTCGAGCAGTACTTC. Its protein product is CASSTGVEQYF.

The V and J genes are TRBV6-2 or TRBV6-3 and TRBJ2-6; D gene uncertain. The CDR3 is 14 residues long. The V gene's germline CDR1 is MNHEY and CDR2 SVGEGT. The V and J ends lost 6 bases and 4 bases respectively, with 10 bases between them. The CDR3 is CASSHSLGANVLTF. In DNA, the CDR3 is TGTGCCAGCAGCCACAGCCTGGGGGCCAACGTCCTGACTTTC.

The rearrangement joins TRBV7-2 to TRBJ1-6; weak D call: TRBD1 (6 bases). Germline V lookup: CDR1 SGHTA, CDR2 FQGNSA. V was clipped by 3 bases and J by 5 bases, with 14 bases between them. The CDR3 spans 16 residues. The CDR3 DNA follows: TGTGCCAGCAGCTTCTTGGGGGGGGCCAATAATTCACCCCTCCACTTT. It codes for CASSFLGGANNSPLHF.

This chain joins TRBV7-6 and TRBJ2-2; D possibly corresponds to TRBD2 (5 bases). The germline V and J ends were trimmed by 3 bases and 0 bases, with 11 bases remaining between them. The CDR3 has 16 amino acids. Germline V gene lookup returns CDR1 SGHVS and CDR2 FNYEAQ. CDR3 protein: CASSLRENPNTGELFF. CDR3 sequence (DNA): TGTGCCAGCAGCTTGAGGGAGAACCCGAACACCGGGGAGCTGTTTTTT.

The V call is TRBV2, the J call TRBJ2-5; 9 bases agree with TRBD2. The germline V gene encodes CDR1 SNHLY and CDR2 FYNNEI. The junction had 5 bases not matched to a gene; V was cut back by 1 base and J by 5 bases. The length of the CDR3 is 15 residues. The CDR3 loop reads CASSEGAGGRETQYF. DNA of the CDR3: TGTGCCAGCAGTGAAGGTGCGGGGGGGCGTGAGACCCAGTACTTC.

The chain employs TRBV19 and TRBJ1-3; D is unresolved. Trimming took off 5 bases at V and 3 bases at J, with 8 bases between the two ends. From germline, CDR1 is LNHDA and CDR2 SQIVND (reference sequence). The CDR3 has 13 residues. This CDR3 is CASSRTYGNTIYF. The DNA of the CDR3 is TGTGCCAGTAGTCGGACGTATGGAAACACCATATATTTT.

This clone was recorded a few times. V usage is TRBV7-2 and J usage is TRBJ2-2; no definite D call. Germline V gives CDR1 SGHTA, CDR2 FQGNSA. CDR3 length equals 13 residues. V lost 3 bases to trimming and J lost 4 bases, with 6 bases between them. CDR3 loop: CASSLLGTGELFF. In nucleotides, the CDR3 is TGTGCCAGCAGCTTGTTGGGCACCGGGGAGCTGTTTTTT.

This clone was detected only a few times. The V call is TRBV6-2 or TRBV6-3, the J call TRBJ2-5; 11 positions match TRBD2. With V trimmed by 4 bases and J by 4 bases, 5 bases remained unmatched. The CDR3 sequence is 15 residues long. Germline CDR1 reads MNHEY; CDR2 reads SVGEGT. The CDR3 reads CASSSLGTSGETQYF. CDR3 sequence (DNA): TGTGCCAGCAGTTCCCTCGGGACTAGCGGAGAGACCCAGTACTTC.

The rearrangement joins TRBV6-2 or TRBV6-3 to TRBJ2-5; no clear D gene. Trimming shortened V by 5 bases and J by 1 base, and 11 bases separated the two germline ends. The V gene's germline CDR1 is MNHEY and CDR2 SVGEGT. The CDR3 is made up of 14 amino acids. The CDR3: CASSHPDAQETQYF. Written as DNA, the CDR3 is TGTGCCAGCAGTCACCCCGACGCCCAAGAGACCCAGTACTTC.

The chain carries TRBV7-8 and TRBJ1-4; TRBD1 aligns across 7 bases. CDR3 length equals 15 residues. Trimming cost V 6 bases and J 4 bases; bases outside gene matches: 8. Germline-derived CDR1 and CDR2 are SGHVS and FQNEAQ. CDR3 region: CASSSNRGDNEKLFF. The CDR3 DNA reads as TGTGCCAGCAGTTCAAACAGGGGCGATAATGAAAAACTGTTTTTT.

The V gene is TRBV29-1, the J gene TRBJ1-2, with TRBD1 as a possible D gene (5 bases). The CDR3 covers 15 residues. CDR1 SQVTM and CDR2 ANQGSEA come from the germline V gene. Trimming cost V 5 bases and J 4 bases, with 20 bases left between them. The chain's CDR3 is CSVHKAGFEGYGYTF. CDR3 in DNA: TGCAGCGTTCATAAGGCAGGGTTCGAGGGCTATGGCTACACCTTC.

This clone was seen more than once but under ten times. The chain carries TRBV9 and TRBJ2-5; 10 bases agree with TRBD1. The ends lost 4 bases at V and 0 bases at J; junction bases unmatched: 12. The CDR3 is made up of 18 amino acids. Germline V gives CDR1 SGDLS, CDR2 YYNGEE. The CDR3 nucleotides are TGTGCCAGCAGCATTACGGACAGGGGGGTGACGTACCAAGAGACCCAGTACTTC. Protein product: CASSITDRGVTYQETQYF.